This T cell receptor beta chain emerged from a study of blood T cell repertoires in COVID-19. Generated by immunoSEQ multiplex PCR, the TCRdb table keeps only in-frame clones and is missing some. The table records fewer than 30,000 clones, about 84% of them present only once. The CDR3 covers 14 residues. V was pared by 1 base and J by 8 bases, with 0 bases of the junction left unmatched. The V gene's germline CDR1 is MNHNS and CDR2 SASEGT. This sequence joins TRBV6-1 and TRBJ1-4, with 11 bases matching TRBD1. Source material: peripheral blood. The receptor was isolated from a man aged 50 to 59 with active or convalescent COVID-19. In nucleotides, the CDR3 is TGTGCCAGCAGTGAAGGGACAGGGGGCGAAAAACTGTTTTTT. It yields the protein CASSEGTGGEKLFF.